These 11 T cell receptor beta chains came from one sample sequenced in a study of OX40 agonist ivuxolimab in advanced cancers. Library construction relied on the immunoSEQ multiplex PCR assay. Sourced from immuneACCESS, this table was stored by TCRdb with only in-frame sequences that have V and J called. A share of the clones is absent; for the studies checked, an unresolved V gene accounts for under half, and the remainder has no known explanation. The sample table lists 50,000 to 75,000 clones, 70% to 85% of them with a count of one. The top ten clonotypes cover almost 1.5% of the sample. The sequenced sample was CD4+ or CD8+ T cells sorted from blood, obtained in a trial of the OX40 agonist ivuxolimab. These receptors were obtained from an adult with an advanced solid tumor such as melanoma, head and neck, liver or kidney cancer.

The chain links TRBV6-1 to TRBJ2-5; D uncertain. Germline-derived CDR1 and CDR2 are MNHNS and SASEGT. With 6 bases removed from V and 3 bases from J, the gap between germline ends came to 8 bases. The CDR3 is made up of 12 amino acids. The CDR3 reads CASRGGKETQYF. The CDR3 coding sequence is TGTGCCAGCAGAGGCGGAAAAGAGACCCAGTACTTC.

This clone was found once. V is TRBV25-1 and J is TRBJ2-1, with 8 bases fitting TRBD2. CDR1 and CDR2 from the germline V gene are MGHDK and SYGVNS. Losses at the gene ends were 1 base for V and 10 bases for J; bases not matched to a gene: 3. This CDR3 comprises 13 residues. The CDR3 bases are TGTGCCAGCAGTGAATGGGTAGCGGGAGAGCAGTTCTTC. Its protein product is CASSEWVAGEQFF. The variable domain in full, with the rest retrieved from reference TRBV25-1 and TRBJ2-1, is EADIYQTPRYLVIGTGKKITLECSQTMGHDKMYWYQQDPGMELHLIHYSYGVNSTEKGDLSSESTVSRIRTEHFPLTLESARPSHTSQYLCASSEWVAGEQFFGPGTRLTVL.

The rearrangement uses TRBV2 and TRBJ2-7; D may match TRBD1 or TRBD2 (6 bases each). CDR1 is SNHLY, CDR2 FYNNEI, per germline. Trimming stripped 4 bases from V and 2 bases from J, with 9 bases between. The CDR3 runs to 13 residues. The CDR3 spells CASSGGDTYEQYF. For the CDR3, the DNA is TGTGCCAGCAGTGGGGGGGACACCTACGAGCAGTACTTC.

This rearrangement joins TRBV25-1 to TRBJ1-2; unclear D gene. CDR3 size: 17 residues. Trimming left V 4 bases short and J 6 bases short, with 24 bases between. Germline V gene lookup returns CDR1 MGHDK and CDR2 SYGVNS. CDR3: CASSVKGPSDRSHGYTF. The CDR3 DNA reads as TGTGCCAGCAGTGTCAAGGGTCCCAGTGACCGGTCTCATGGCTACACCTTC.

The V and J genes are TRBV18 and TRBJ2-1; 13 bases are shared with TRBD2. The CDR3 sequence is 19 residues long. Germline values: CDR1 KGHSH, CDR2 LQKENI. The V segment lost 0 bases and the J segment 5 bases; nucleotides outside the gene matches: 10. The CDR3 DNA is TGTGCCAGCTCACCACCGGGACTAGCGGGACCTCAAAAGCACAATGAGCAGTTCTTC. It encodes CASSPPGLAGPQKHNEQFF.

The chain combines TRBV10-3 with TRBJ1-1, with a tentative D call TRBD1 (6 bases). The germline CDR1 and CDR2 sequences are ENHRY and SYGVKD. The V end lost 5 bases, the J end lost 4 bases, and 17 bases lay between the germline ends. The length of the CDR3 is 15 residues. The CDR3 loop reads CAISPGDPSTTEAFF. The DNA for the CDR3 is TGTGCCATCAGTCCAGGGGACCCCTCGACCACTGAAGCTTTCTTT.

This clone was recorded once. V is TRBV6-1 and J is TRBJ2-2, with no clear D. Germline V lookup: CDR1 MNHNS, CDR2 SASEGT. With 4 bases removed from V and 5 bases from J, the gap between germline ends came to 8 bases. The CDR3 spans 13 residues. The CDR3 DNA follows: TGTGCCAGCAGTGCTATAGAAACCGGGGAGCTGTTTTTT. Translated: CASSAIETGELFF.

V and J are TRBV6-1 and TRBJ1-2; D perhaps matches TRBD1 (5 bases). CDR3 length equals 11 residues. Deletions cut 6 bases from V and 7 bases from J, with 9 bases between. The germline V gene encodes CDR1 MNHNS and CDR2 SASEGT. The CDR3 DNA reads TGTGCCAGCAGCTCGGGGCTTGGCTACACCTTC. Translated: CASSSGLGYTF.

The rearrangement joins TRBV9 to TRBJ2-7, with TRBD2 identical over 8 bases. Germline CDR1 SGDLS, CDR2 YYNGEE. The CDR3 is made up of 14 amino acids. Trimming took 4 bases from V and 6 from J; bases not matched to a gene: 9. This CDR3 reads CASSRGAGVVEQYF. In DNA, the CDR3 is TGTGCCAGCAGCCGGGGAGCGGGAGTCGTCGAGCAGTACTTC. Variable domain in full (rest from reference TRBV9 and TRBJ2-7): DSGVTQTPKHLITATGQRVTLRCSPRSGDLSVYWYQQSLDQGLQFLIQYYNGEERAKGNILERFSAQQFPDLHSELNLSSLELGDSALYFCASSRGAGVVEQYFGPGTRLTVT.

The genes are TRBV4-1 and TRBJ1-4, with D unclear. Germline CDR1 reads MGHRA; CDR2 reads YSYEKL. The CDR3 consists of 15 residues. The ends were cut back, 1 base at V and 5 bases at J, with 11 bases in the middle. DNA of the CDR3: TGCGCCAGCAGCCAAGGGCAGGTCCAGAATGAAAAACTGTTTTTT. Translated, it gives CASSQGQVQNEKLFF.

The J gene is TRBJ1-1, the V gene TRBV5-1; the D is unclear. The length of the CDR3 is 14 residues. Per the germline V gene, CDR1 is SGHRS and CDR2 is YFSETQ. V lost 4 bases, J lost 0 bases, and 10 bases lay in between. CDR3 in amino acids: CASSPPGVNTEAFF. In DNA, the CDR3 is TGCGCCAGCAGCCCACCGGGAGTGAACACTGAAGCTTTCTTT.